This T cell receptor (beta chain) was obtained from a study of shared clonotypes between healthy human individuals. General study points: The sampled material consisted only of blood, and tissue repertoires are likely to differ. The study generally estimated greater richness for naive than memory subsets.

Those who donated were healthy HIV-negative adults, with no recent acute infections or vaccinations reported. About this clone itself: Antigen: not known.

In germline, CDR1 is KGHSH, CDR2 LQKENI. The CDR3 is 15 amino acids. Per the study methods: Because ImmunoSEQ provided only junction sequences with no quality scores, the filtering differed. The repertoire was sequenced with immunoSEQ multiplex PCR; TCRdb's copy has only in-frame clones and lacks some. V, J and clone size derive from that table, while D and trimming were established from the DNA sequence. The table shows around 200,000 clones, with approximately 95% occurring only once. The origin of this receptor is a woman aged 25-40 years in good health. The chain joins TRBV18 to TRBJ2-5; D is possibly TRBD1 (6 bases). TRBJ2-7 explains the end of the DNA better; the J call may be wrong. The sequencing input was naive CD4+ T cells sorted from blood. As to subset: CD45RA+ positively selected. The CDR3 region is CASSELLGGRDEQYF. The CDR3 DNA is TGTGCCAGCTCAGAGCTATTAGGGGGTCGGGACGAGCAGTACTTC.